The 24 T cell receptor beta chains below all came from one sample that was sequenced in a study of cytomegalovirus exposure and HLA in healthy donors (dated by TCRdb to about 2017). The receptor library was made with the immunoSEQ multiplex PCR assay. Not all clones reach the TCRdb copy of this immuneACCESS table, which keeps in-frame sequences only. Checked studies attribute under half of the gap to unresolved V genes and leave the rest unexplained. Counted in this sample were approximately 200,000 clones; 75% to 95% of them appeared once. Roughly 1% of the sample is held by the ten biggest clonotypes. Sequencing was performed on PBMCs. All receptors come from a woman younger than 30 in good health and CMV-seronegative.

The chain couples TRBV28 to TRBJ1-5; D remains unclear. The V gene's germline CDR1 is MDHEN and CDR2 SYDVKM. V gave up 8 bases and J gave up 8 bases, with 16 bases separating them. This CDR3 contains 13 residues. CDR3 protein: CASCGRKFEPQHF. The CDR3 nucleotides are TGTGCCAGCTGCGGTAGGAAATTTGAGCCCCAGCATTTT. The full variable domain, with the rest looked up from reference TRBV28 and TRBJ1-5, is DVKVTQSSRYLVKRTGEKVFLECVQDMDHENMFWYRQDPGLGLRLIYFSYDVKMKEKGDIPEGYSVSREKKERFSLILESASTNQTSMYLCASCGRKFEPQHFGDGTRLSIL.

V usage is TRBV19 and J usage is TRBJ2-3; weak D call: TRBD2 (5 bases). V lost 6 bases and J lost 7, with 14 bases in between. The CDR3 spans 13 residues. Germline loops: CDR1 LNHDA, CDR2 SQIVND (reference sequence). CDR3 in DNA: TGTGCCAGTAGATTCGGGGTTCTGAATACGCAGTATTTT. Translated: CASRFGVLNTQYF.

This chain uses TRBV9 with TRBJ1-1; D is perhaps TRBD1 (5 bases). The V and J ends lost 0 bases and 5 bases respectively, with 14 bases between them. The CDR3 totals 15 residues. CDR1 SGDLS and CDR2 YYNGEE come from the germline V gene. The CDR3 DNA is TGTGCCAGCAGCGTAGGGCAAGGGGCGGGGACTGAAGCTTTCTTT. Its protein is CASSVGQGAGTEAFF.

On this clone: The same CDR3 also results from other DNA sequences found in this sample. The V and J genes are TRBV14 and TRBJ2-1, with D possibly TRBD2 on 6 matching bases. In germline, CDR1 is SGHDN, CDR2 FVKESK. This CDR3 has 16 amino acids. Trimming shortened V by 0 bases and J by 0 bases, and 9 bases separated the two germline ends. As DNA, the CDR3 is TGTGCCAGCAGCCAAGATGGGGGGAGCTCCTACAATGAGCAGTTCTTC. As protein: CASSQDGGSSYNEQFF.

This sequence joins TRBV29-1 and TRBJ1-3; 7 positions match TRBD1. CDR1 is SQVTM and CDR2 is ANQGSEA in the germline V gene. This CDR3 is built from 13 residues. V shed 7 bases, J shed 1 base, and the junction held 4 bases outside the gene matches. The CDR3 coding sequence is TGCAGCGCCTGGACAGGTTCTGGAAACACCATATATTTT. Protein product: CSAWTGSGNTIYF. Looking up the rest from reference TRBV29-1 and TRBJ1-3 gives the full variable domain: SAVISQKPSRDICQRGTSLTIQCQVDSQVTMMFWYRQQPGQSLTLIATANQGSEATYESGFVIDKFPISRPNLTFSTLTVSNMSPEDSSIYLCSAWTGSGNTIYFGEGSWLTVV.

This CDR3 is CASSSRNPSTSARGEQYF. DNA for the CDR3: TGCGCCAGCAGCTCACGCAACCCCTCGACTAGCGCGAGGGGAGAGCAGTACTTC. This chain links TRBV5-1 with TRBJ2-7; TRBD2 matches 8 bases. This CDR3 contains 18 residues. Germline V lookup: CDR1 SGHRS, CDR2 YFSETQ. The junction had 21 bases not matched to a gene; V was cut back by 3 bases and J by 7 bases.

The chain couples TRBV19 to TRBJ2-1, with 9 bases identical to TRBD2. This CDR3 comprises 16 residues. J lost 5 bases, V lost 1 base, and 6 bases had no gene match. Per the germline V gene, CDR1 is LNHDA and CDR2 is SQIVND (reference sequence). CDR3 loop: CASSIAGTSKNNEQFF. CDR3 sequence (DNA): TGTGCCAGTAGTATAGCGGGGACTAGCAAAAACAATGAGCAGTTCTTC.

This chain links TRBV6-1 with TRBJ2-1; 9 bases are a match to TRBD2. V gave up 11 bases and J gave up 8 bases; unmatched junction bases: 13. The CDR3 has 14 residues. The germline gives CDR1 MNHNS, CDR2 SASEGT. The CDR3 region is CAPSGASGMDEQFF. The CDR3 DNA reads as TGTGCCCCCAGCGGCGCTAGCGGGATGGATGAGCAGTTCTTC.

The chain is built from TRBV2 and TRBJ2-3; 7 nucleotides agree with TRBD2. The CDR3 is 14 residues long. With V trimmed by 2 bases and J by 1 base, 0 bases remained unmatched. Per the germline V gene, CDR1 is SNHLY and CDR2 is FYNNEI. DNA of the CDR3: TGTGCCAGCAGTGAAACTAGCGGCACAGATACGCAGTATTTT. It yields the protein CASSETSGTDTQYF. Full variable domain (missing parts from reference TRBV2 and TRBJ2-3): EPEVTQTPSHQVTQMGQEVILRCVPISNHLYFYWYRQILGQKVEFLVSFYNNEISEKSEIFDDQFSVERPDGSNFTLKIRSTKLEDSAMYFCASSETSGTDTQYFGPGTRLTVL.

The chain combines TRBV5-1 with TRBJ2-1; D possibly corresponds to TRBD2 (6 bases). The CDR3 extends over 18 amino acids. Germline lookup yields CDR1 SGHRS and CDR2 YFSETQ. Deletions cut 3 bases from V and 0 bases from J, with 19 bases between. This chain's CDR3 is CASSWGVVSGYSYNEQFF. CDR3 sequence (DNA): TGCGCCAGCAGCTGGGGGGTCGTTAGCGGATACTCCTACAATGAGCAGTTCTTC.

J is TRBJ1-3 and V is TRBV6-5; the D gene is possibly TRBD1 (6 bases). This CDR3 region has 15 residues. Germline assignment: CDR1 MNHEY and CDR2 SVGAGI. Trimming stripped 1 base from V and 3 bases from J, with 10 bases between. CDR3 bases: TGTGCCAGCAGTTACTTGCAGGGGAGTGGAAACACCATATATTTT. It codes for CASSYLQGSGNTIYF.

The rearrangement joins TRBV25-1 to TRBJ1-2, with a tentative D call TRBD1 (6 bases). V lost 6 bases to trimming and J lost 3 bases, with 17 bases between them. CDR1 MGHDK and CDR2 SYGVNS come from the germline V gene. The CDR3 loop spans 15 amino acids. The CDR3 reads CASSQQQGRDYGYTF. The CDR3 coding sequence is TGTGCCAGCAGCCAACAACAGGGACGCGACTATGGCTACACCTTC.

A few counts support this clone. V gene TRBV7-3 combines with J gene TRBJ2-7; 9 positions agree with TRBD2. V lost 3 bases to trimming and J lost 5 bases; unmatched junction nucleotides: 5. In germline, CDR1 is SGHTA, CDR2 FQGTGA. The CDR3 loop spans 14 amino acids. The CDR3 reads CASSLFSGSDEQYF. CDR3 in DNA: TGTGCCAGCAGCTTGTTTAGCGGGAGCGACGAGCAGTACTTC.

The chain carries TRBV2 and TRBJ2-1; 10 nucleotides line up with TRBD2. This CDR3 contains 16 residues. Trimming cost V 4 bases and J 6 bases; bases outside gene matches: 9. Germline values: CDR1 SNHLY, CDR2 FYNNEI. CDR3 nucleotide sequence: TGTGCCAGCAGTGGGGCTAGCGGGAGACTCGGCAATGAGCAGTTCTTC. Amino acid sequence: CASSGASGRLGNEQFF.

The rearrangement joins TRBV29-1 to TRBJ2-1, with TRBD2 matching over 10 bases. There are 13 residues in the CDR3. Per germline, CDR1 SQVTM and CDR2 ANQGSEA. The V and J ends lost 7 bases and 7 bases, in that order; junction bases with no gene match: 7. CDR3 DNA sequence: TGCAGCGCTCTCCCTAGCGGGAGTAATGAGCAGTTCTTC. This codes for CSALPSGSNEQFF.

The V and J genes are TRBV5-4 and TRBJ2-7, with TRBD2 matching 8 bases. The CDR3 consists of 15 residues. The trim removed 6 bases at V and 2 bases at J, leaving 10 bases unmatched. The germline V gene encodes CDR1 SGHNT and CDR2 YYREEE (reference sequence). The CDR3: CASKLSGGSPYEQYF. CDR3 bases: TGTGCCAGCAAATTGTCGGGAGGGTCGCCCTACGAGCAGTACTTC.

CDR3 nucleotide sequence: TGCAGCGTTGAAGGGGGACAGGGGTCTGACTATGGCTACACCTTC. This encodes CSVEGGQGSDYGYTF. The chain is built from TRBV29-1 and TRBJ1-2, with TRBD1 matching 10 bases. The CDR3 runs 15 residues. V lost 1 base to trimming and J lost 3 bases; unmatched junction nucleotides: 5. From germline, CDR1 is SQVTM and CDR2 ANQGSEA.

J is TRBJ2-1 and V is TRBV5-1, with 12 bases aligning to TRBD2. The germline V gene has CDR1 SGHRS and CDR2 YFSETQ. The V and J ends lost 4 bases and 8 bases, in that order; junction bases with no gene match: 13. The CDR3 length is 17 residues. The CDR3 region has the DNA TGCGCCAGCAGCAACCCGGGACTAGCGGGCCCGTCGGATGAGCAGTTCTTC. Protein product: CASSNPGLAGPSDEQFF.

This chain links TRBV19 with TRBJ2-7, with 8 nucleotides matching TRBD2. CDR3 length: 15 amino acids. Germline V gene data show CDR1 as LNHDA and CDR2 as SQIVND (reference sequence). V lost 6 bases and J lost 3; bases outside the gene matches: 10. The DNA of the CDR3 is TGTGCCAGTAGCCTTACTAGCGGTCGGATCTACGAGCAGTACTTC. It is translated as CASSLTSGRIYEQYF.

This clone appeared a few times. The J gene is TRBJ2-3, the V gene TRBV5-4, with TRBD1 as a possible D gene (5 bases). Trimming stripped 7 bases from V and 5 bases from J, with 5 bases between. The CDR3 is 10 residues long. Germline CDR1 and CDR2: SGHNT and YYREEE (reference sequence). The CDR3 coding sequence is TGTGCCAGCCAGGGAGATACGCAGTATTTT. Translation gives CASQGDTQYF.

V usage is TRBV5-1 and J usage is TRBJ2-7; 11 bases align to TRBD2. The CDR3 runs to 16 residues. Germline V gives CDR1 SGHRS, CDR2 YFSETQ. J was trimmed by 2 bases and V by 3 bases; bases with no gene match: 7. The CDR3 spells CASSWTLAGGTYEQYF. Written as DNA, the CDR3 is TGCGCCAGCAGCTGGACCCTAGCGGGAGGCACCTACGAGCAGTACTTC.

V is TRBV18 and J is TRBJ2-1; TRBD1 matches at 7 bases. Germline assignment: CDR1 KGHSH and CDR2 LQKENI. The length of the CDR3 is 14 residues. After removal of 4 bases from V and 4 bases from J, the junction contained 4 bases not matched to a gene. The CDR3 loop is CASSRTGQYNEQFF. In nucleotides, the CDR3 is TGTGCCAGCTCACGAACGGGACAGTACAATGAGCAGTTCTTC.

The chain combines TRBV19 with TRBJ1-6, with a tentative D call TRBD1 (6 bases). Trimming pared 5 bases from V and 8 bases from J, leaving 16 bases between. The CDR3 contains 15 residues. Germline CDR1 reads LNHDA; CDR2 reads SQIVND (reference sequence). CDR3 loop: CASSFLTGPHSPLHF. CDR3 bases: TGTGCCAGTAGTTTCCTGACAGGTCCGCATTCACCCCTCCACTTT.

The J gene is TRBJ1-5, the V gene TRBV5-6, with unresolved D. From germline, CDR1 is SGHDT and CDR2 YYEEEE. The CDR3 consists of 15 residues. Trimming took 0 bases from V and 0 from J, leaving 7 bases between them. The CDR3 loop reads CASSLGGHSNQPQHF. The CDR3 coding sequence is TGTGCCAGCAGCTTGGGCGGTCATAGCAATCAGCCCCAGCATTTT.